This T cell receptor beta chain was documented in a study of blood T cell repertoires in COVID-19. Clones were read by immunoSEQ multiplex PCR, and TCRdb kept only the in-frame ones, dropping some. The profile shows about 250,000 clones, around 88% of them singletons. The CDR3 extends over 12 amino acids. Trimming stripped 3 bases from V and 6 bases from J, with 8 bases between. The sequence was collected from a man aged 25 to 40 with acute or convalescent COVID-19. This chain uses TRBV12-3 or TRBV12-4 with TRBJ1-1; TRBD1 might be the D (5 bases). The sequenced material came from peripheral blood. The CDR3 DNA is TGTGCCAGCAGTTTCACGGGGGCTGAAGCTTTCTTT. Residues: CASSFTGAEAFF.